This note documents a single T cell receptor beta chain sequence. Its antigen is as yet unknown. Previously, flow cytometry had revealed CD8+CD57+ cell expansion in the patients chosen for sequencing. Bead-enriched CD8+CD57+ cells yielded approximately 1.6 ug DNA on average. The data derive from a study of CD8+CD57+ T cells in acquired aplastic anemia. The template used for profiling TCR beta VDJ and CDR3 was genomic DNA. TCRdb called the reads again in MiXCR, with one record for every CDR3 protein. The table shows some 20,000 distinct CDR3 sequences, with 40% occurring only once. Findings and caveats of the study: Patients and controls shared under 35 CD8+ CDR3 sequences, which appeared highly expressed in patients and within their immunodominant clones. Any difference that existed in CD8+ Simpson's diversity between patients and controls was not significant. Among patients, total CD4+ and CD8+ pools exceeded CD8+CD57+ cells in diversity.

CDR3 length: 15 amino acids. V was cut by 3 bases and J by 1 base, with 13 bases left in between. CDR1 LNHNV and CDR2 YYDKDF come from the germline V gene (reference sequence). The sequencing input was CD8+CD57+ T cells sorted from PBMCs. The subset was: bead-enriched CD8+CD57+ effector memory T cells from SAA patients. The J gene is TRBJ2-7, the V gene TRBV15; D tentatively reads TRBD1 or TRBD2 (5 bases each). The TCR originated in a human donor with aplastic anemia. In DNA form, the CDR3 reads TGTGCCACCAGCAGTGAGGGCAGGGCTTCCTACGAGCAGTACTTC. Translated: CATSSEGRASYEQYF.